The 20 T cell receptor beta chains below were found in one sample sequenced in a study of PD-L1 blockade in urothelial cancer. Sequencing was performed with immunoSEQ multiplex PCR; in TCRdb, only in-frame clones are kept and a portion is missing. The repertoire holds about 110,000 clones, with 75% to 95% as singletons. Time point given: peripheral blood 6 weeks after treatment start. The material sequenced was PBMCs, taken around atezolizumab (anti-PD-L1) treatment. The receptors originated from a man aged 55 to 69 with urothelial cancer.

CDR3 DNA sequence: TGTGCCAGCAGCTTTGGGACAGGGGTCGAAAAACTGTTTTTT. Translating gives CASSFGTGVEKLFF. The chain recombines TRBV5-4 with TRBJ1-4, with 10 nucleotides matching TRBD1. CDR1 and CDR2 from the germline V gene are SGHNT and YYREEE (reference sequence). This CDR3 has 14 amino acids. Trimming at V came to 2 bases and at J to 8 bases, leaving 3 bases not matched to a gene. The full variable domain, with the rest looked up from reference TRBV5-4 and TRBJ1-4, is ETGVTQSPTHLIKTRGQQVTLRCSSQSGHNTVSWYQQALGQGPQFIFQYYREEENGRGNFPPRFSGLQFPNYSSELNVNALELDDSALYLCASSFGTGVEKLFFGSGTQLSVL.

This clone occurred once. The J gene is TRBJ2-1, the V gene TRBV5-6; D is unclear. The CDR3 is made up of 15 amino acids. Germline CDR1 reads SGHDT; CDR2 reads YYEEEE. Trimming took 0 bases from V and 0 from J, leaving 7 bases between them. This chain's CDR3 is CASSLGRSSYNEQFF. CDR3 bases: TGTGCCAGCAGCTTGGGACGGAGCTCCTACAATGAGCAGTTCTTC.

The chain is built from TRBV7-2 and TRBJ2-3; TRBD2 is a possible D gene (5 bases). Germline CDR1 and CDR2: SGHTA and FQGNSA. This CDR3 contains 15 residues. The V gene lost 2 bases and the J gene lost 0 bases, with 9 bases spanning the gap. CDR3 DNA sequence: TGTGCCAGCAGCTTAAAGGGAGCTAGCACAGATACGCAGTATTTT. This sequence encodes CASSLKGASTDTQYF.

The chain has TRBV28 and TRBJ2-1, with 12 bases lining up with TRBD2. The CDR3 sequence is 15 residues long. With V trimmed by 4 bases and J by 5 bases, 3 bases remained unmatched. Germline-derived CDR1 and CDR2 are MDHEN and SYDVKM. This chain's CDR3 is CASSSSGRGHNEQFF. For the CDR3, the DNA is TGTGCCAGCAGTTCTAGCGGGAGGGGCCACAATGAGCAGTTCTTC.

The chain links TRBV7-7 to TRBJ2-5, with 9 bases that match TRBD2. V was pared by 2 bases and J by 4 bases, with 2 bases of the junction left unmatched. The CDR3 loop spans 14 amino acids. Germline CDR1 is SSHAT and CDR2 is FNYEAQ (reference sequence). The CDR3 spells CASSLRGGGETQYF. The CDR3 DNA sequence: TGTGCCAGCAGCTTACGCGGGGGGGGAGAGACCCAGTACTTC. The full variable domain, its missing parts supplied by reference TRBV7-7 and TRBJ2-5, is GAGVSQSPRYKVTKRGQDVTLRCDPISSHATLYWYQQALGQGPEFLTYFNYEAQPDKSGLPSDRFSAERPEGSISTLTIQRTEQRDSAMYRCASSLRGGGETQYFGPGTRLLVL.

This clone was picked up one time. This chain uses TRBV29-1 with TRBJ2-5; 7 nucleotides agree with TRBD1. Trimming cost V 7 bases and J 5 bases; bases outside gene matches: 16. Germline V CDR1 and CDR2: SQVTM, ANQGSEA. This CDR3 is built from 15 residues. CDR3 loop: CSGGTDAADLETQYF. The DNA of the CDR3 is TGCAGCGGTGGGACAGACGCGGCAGATTTGGAGACCCAGTACTTC.

The rearrangement links TRBV21-1 to TRBJ1-2; no DNA check was done on the table's D call, TRBD1. TRBV21-1 is a listed pseudogene. This CDR3 spans 18 amino acids. For the CDR3, the DNA is TGTGCCAGCAGCAAACCGCGGGACAGGGTTGAGTCTAACTATGGCTACACCTTC. It is translated as CASSKPRDRVESNYGYTF.

The chain combines TRBV11-2 with TRBJ1-1; 7 nucleotides agree with TRBD1. Germline-derived CDR1 and CDR2 are SGHAT and FQNNGV. V lost 1 base and J lost 8; bases outside the gene matches: 4. CDR3 length equals 13 residues. The CDR3 nucleotides are TGTGCCAGCAGCTTAGGACAGGGACGGGAAGCTTTCTTT. This sequence encodes CASSLGQGREAFF.

In its sample, this clone was seen once. The rearrangement links TRBV5-4 to TRBJ2-7; TRBD1 matches 8 bases. Unmatched junction bases numbered 11, after V lost 4 bases and J lost 5 bases. In germline, CDR1 is SGHNT, CDR2 YYREEE (reference sequence). The CDR3 length is 15 residues. The CDR3 here is CASSPRDRGEHEQYF. The CDR3 DNA reads TGTGCCAGCAGCCCCCGCGACAGGGGAGAGCACGAGCAGTACTTC.

Only a few counts were recorded for this clone. The V gene is TRBV7-2, the J gene TRBJ1-2; D is unresolved. Germline CDR1 is SGHTA and CDR2 is FQGNSA. The CDR3 has 13 amino acids. V lost 6 bases and J 4 bases, leaving 12 bases between the germline ends. The CDR3 sequence: CASRLTESYGYTF. CDR3 DNA: TGTGCCAGCAGGTTGACGGAGTCCTATGGCTACACCTTC.

The chain recombines TRBV7-2 with TRBJ1-5; D is undetermined. The V end was cut by 1 base, the J end by 0 bases, with 7 bases between. CDR1 and CDR2 from the germline V gene are SGHTA and FQGNSA. The CDR3 runs 15 residues. The CDR3 bases are TGTGCCAGCAGCTTAGGCCGGTATAGCAATCAGCCCCAGCATTTT. Amino acid sequence: CASSLGRYSNQPQHF.

This CDR3 is CASSYSYRSVRYEQYF. The CDR3 nucleotides read TGTGCCAGCAGTTACTCGTATCGCAGCGTACGTTACGAGCAGTACTTC. The gene calls are TRBV6-5 and TRBJ2-7; D is unclear. Germline V gene lookup returns CDR1 MNHEY and CDR2 SVGAGI. CDR3 length equals 16 residues. V shed 0 bases and J shed 4 bases, with 16 bases lying between them.

The gene calls are TRBV6-1 and TRBJ2-1, with TRBD1 identical over 8 bases. V lost 3 bases to trimming and J lost 6 bases; unmatched junction nucleotides: 16. Germline CDR1 and CDR2: MNHNS and SASEGT. The CDR3 extends over 18 amino acids. The DNA of the CDR3 is TGTGCCAGCAGTGACGACGTAAGGACAGGGAGCACGACCAATGAGCAGTTCTTC. It translates to CASSDDVRTGSTTNEQFF.

The V gene is TRBV4-3, the J gene TRBJ1-5; TRBD1 matches 7 bases. V gave up 8 bases and J gave up 5 bases; unmatched junction bases: 18. The CDR3 spans 17 residues. Germline V gene lookup returns CDR1 LGHNA and CDR2 YSLEER. CDR3 coding DNA: TGCGCCAGCGTCCGGGGGCCACAGGGGAAGAGTCATCAGCCCCAGCATTTT. Translating gives CASVRGPQGKSHQPQHF.

The CDR3, as DNA: TGTGCCAGCAGCTTAACGGGCGTTAGGGCGGGAGATACGCAGTATTTT. Translating it yields CASSLTGVRAGDTQYF. The gene calls are TRBV7-3 and TRBJ2-3, with D maybe TRBD2 (5 bases). V was shortened by 0 bases and J by 5 bases, with 15 bases between the two germline ends. The CDR3 runs to 16 residues. The germline CDR1 and CDR2 sequences are SGHTA and FQGTGA.

The rearrangement uses TRBV5-1 and TRBJ1-1, with a tentative D call TRBD1 (5 bases). The V gene's germline CDR1 is SGHRS and CDR2 YFSETQ. The CDR3 runs 13 residues. Between the trimmed V and J ends, which lost 4 bases and 1 base, there was a span of 8 bases. The CDR3 DNA follows: TGCGCCAGCAGCCCAGGACAGAACACTGAAGCTTTCTTT. This encodes CASSPGQNTEAFF.

The rearrangement joins TRBV10-1 to TRBJ1-4, with 7 bases identical to TRBD1. Germline V gene lookup returns CDR1 WNHNN and CDR2 SYGVQD (reference sequence). The CDR3 is made up of 16 amino acids. V dropped 8 bases and J dropped 8; count of bases not matched to a gene: 17. This CDR3 is CASEGSMGTEEEKLFF. The CDR3 nucleotides read TGCGCCAGCGAGGGGTCTATGGGGACAGAAGAGGAAAAACTGTTTTTT.

The chain links TRBV7-2 to TRBJ2-3; D gene unclear. This CDR3 is 13 amino acids long. Germline lookup yields CDR1 SGHTA and CDR2 FQGNSA. Trimming removed 1 base from V and 2 bases from J, with 4 bases in between. The CDR3 protein is CASSLGYTDTQYF. CDR3 bases: TGTGCCAGCAGCTTAGGTTACACAGATACGCAGTATTTT.

The chain combines TRBV5-4 with TRBJ2-2; 11 nucleotides agree with TRBD2. Germline V CDR1 and CDR2: SGHNT, YYREEE (reference sequence). CDR3 length: 15 residues. J lost 6 bases, V lost 4 bases, and 5 bases had no gene match. The CDR3 reads CASSVSGRVAGELFF. The CDR3 DNA follows: TGTGCCAGCAGCGTTAGCGGGAGGGTGGCCGGGGAGCTGTTTTTT. The entire variable domain, with the rest obtained from reference TRBV5-4 and TRBJ2-2, is as follows: ETGVTQSPTHLIKTRGQQVTLRCSSQSGHNTVSWYQQALGQGPQFIFQYYREEENGRGNFPPRFSGLQFPNYSSELNVNALELDDSALYLCASSVSGRVAGELFFGEGSRLTVL.

The chain has TRBV19 and TRBJ2-5; possible D gene TRBD2, 5 bases. Germline loops: CDR1 LNHDA, CDR2 SQIVND (reference sequence). The V end was cut by 0 bases, the J end by 5 bases, with 7 bases between. This CDR3 contains 13 residues. CDR3 residues: CASSIDGLETQYF. The CDR3, as DNA: TGTGCCAGTAGTATAGACGGACTGGAGACCCAGTACTTC.